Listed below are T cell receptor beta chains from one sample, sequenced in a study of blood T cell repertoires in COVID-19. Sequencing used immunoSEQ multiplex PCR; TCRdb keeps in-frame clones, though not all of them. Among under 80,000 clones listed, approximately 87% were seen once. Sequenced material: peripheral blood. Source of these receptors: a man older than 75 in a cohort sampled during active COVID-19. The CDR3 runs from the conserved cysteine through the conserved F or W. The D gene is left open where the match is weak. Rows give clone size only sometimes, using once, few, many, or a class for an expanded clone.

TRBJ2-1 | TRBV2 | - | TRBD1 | TGTGCCAGCAGGGGACAGCGTAATGAGCAGTTCTTC | CASRGQRNEQFF
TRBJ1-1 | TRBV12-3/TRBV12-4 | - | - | TGTGCCAGCAGTTTACGGGGAAAGACTGAAGCTTTCTTT | CASSLRGKTEAFF
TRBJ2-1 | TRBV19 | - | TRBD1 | TGTGCCAGTAGTACGTCCGGGACAGGGGCGTTTTACAATGAGCAGTTCTTC | CASSTSGTGAFYNEQFF
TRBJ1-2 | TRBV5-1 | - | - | TGCGCCAGCAGTGGGACACCCGGCTATGGCTACACCTTC | CASSGTPGYGYTF
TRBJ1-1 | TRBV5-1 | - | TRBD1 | TGCGCCAGCAGCTTGGACTCAGGGGGGTCGGGCACTGAAGCTTTCTTT | CASSLDSGGSGTEAFF
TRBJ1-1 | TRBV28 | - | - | TGTGCCAGCAGTTTATTCGACAGACCTGAAGCTTTCTTT | CASSLFDRPEAFF
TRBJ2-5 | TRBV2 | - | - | TGTGCCAGCACCCCACAAGAGACCCAGTACTTC | CASTPQETQYF
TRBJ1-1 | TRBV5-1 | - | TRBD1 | TGCGCCAGCAGCGGGACAGGGTATAACACTGAAGCTTTCTTT | CASSGTGYNTEAFF
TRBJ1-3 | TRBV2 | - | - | TGTGCCAGCAGTGAAGCCCTGGGACTAGGAGGAAACACCATATATTTT | CASSEALGLGGNTIYF
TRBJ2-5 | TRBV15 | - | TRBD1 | TGTGCCACCAGCAGAGGGACAGGAGCGTGGTTGGGGACCCAGTACTTC | CATSRGTGAWLGTQYF
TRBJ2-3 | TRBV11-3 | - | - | TGTGCCAGCAGCTTACTACCAACCACAGATACGCAGTATTTT | CASSLLPTTDTQYF
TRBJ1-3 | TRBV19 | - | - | TGTGCCAGTAGTACCGGGGTGAGCTCTGGAAACACCATATATTTT | CASSTGVSSGNTIYF
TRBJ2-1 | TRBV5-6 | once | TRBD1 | TGTGCCAGCAGCTTTGGGCAGGGGGACTCCTACAATGAGCAGTTCTTC | CASSFGQGDSYNEQFF
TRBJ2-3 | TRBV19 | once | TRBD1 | TGTGCCAGTAAAAGGGTGCAGGGGGCAGATACGCAGTATTTT | CASKRVQGADTQYF
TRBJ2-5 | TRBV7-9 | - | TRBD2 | TGTGCCAGCAGCTACCTTAGCGGGGGGCTACAAGAGACCCAGTACTTC | CASSYLSGGLQETQYF
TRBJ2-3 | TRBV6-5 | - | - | TGTGCCAGCGGGGAGGACGCAGATACGCAGTATTTT | CASGEDADTQYF